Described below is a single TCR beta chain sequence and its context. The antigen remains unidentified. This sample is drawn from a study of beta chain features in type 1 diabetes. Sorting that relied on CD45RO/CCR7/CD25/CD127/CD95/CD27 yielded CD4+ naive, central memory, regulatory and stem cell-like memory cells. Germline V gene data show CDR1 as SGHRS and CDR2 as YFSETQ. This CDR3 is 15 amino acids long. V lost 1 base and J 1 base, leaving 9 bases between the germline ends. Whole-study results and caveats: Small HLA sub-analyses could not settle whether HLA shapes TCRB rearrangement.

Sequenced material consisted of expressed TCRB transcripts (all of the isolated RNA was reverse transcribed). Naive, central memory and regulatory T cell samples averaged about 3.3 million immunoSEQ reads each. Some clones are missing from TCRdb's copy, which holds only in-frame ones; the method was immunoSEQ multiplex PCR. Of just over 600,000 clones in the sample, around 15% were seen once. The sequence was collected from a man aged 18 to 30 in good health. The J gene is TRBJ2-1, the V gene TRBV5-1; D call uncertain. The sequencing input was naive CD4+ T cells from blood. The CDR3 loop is CASSLNGPSYNEQFF. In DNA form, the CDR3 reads TGCGCCAGCAGCTTGAACGGGCCTTCCTACAATGAGCAGTTCTTC.